One and the same sample provided the 2 T cell receptor beta chains below, sequenced in a study of blood T cell repertoires in COVID-19. The protocol was immunoSEQ multiplex PCR, while the TCRdb copy is restricted to in-frame clones and leaves out a portion. Among 220,000 or so clones listed, roughly 85% were seen once. The sample consisted of peripheral blood. The origin of the receptors is a man aged 45-65 years who had recovered from COVID-19.

The chain uses TRBV5-1 and TRBJ2-4, with a weak D call TRBD2 (6 bases). CDR3 length equals 16 residues. The V end was cut by 3 bases, the J end by 4 bases, with 17 bases between. Germline loops: CDR1 SGHRS, CDR2 YFSETQ. The CDR3 loop reads CASSSDGRSGKNIQYF. Written as DNA, the CDR3 is TGCGCCAGCAGCTCCGACGGGCGGAGCGGGAAAAACATTCAGTACTTC.

This clone was observed once. The rearrangement uses TRBV7-2 and TRBJ2-5, with 7 nucleotides matching TRBD1. The germline CDR1 and CDR2 sequences are SGHTA and FQGNSA. V gave up 5 bases and J gave up 4 bases; unmatched junction bases: 7. The CDR3 sequence is 14 residues long. The CDR3 coding sequence is TGTGCCAGCAGCCTATTTACAGGGGCAGAGACCCAGTACTTC. It specifies CASSLFTGAETQYF.